Below, 20 T cell receptor beta chains from the same sample are listed, as sequenced in a study of blood T cell repertoires in COVID-19. Assay used: immunoSEQ multiplex PCR; TCRdb lists only in-frame clones, some missing. The table has fewer than 250,000 clones, 75% to 85% seen once. The sample comprised peripheral blood. These receptors were obtained from a human donor in a cohort sampled during active COVID-19.

This chain joins TRBV6-6 and TRBJ2-5; the match to TRBD2 covers 10 bases. Germline V gene data show CDR1 as MNHNY and CDR2 as SVGAGI (reference sequence). The CDR3 has 16 residues. Unmatched junction bases numbered 6, after V lost 0 bases and J lost 5 bases. CDR3 sequence: CASSYSLAGGVETQYF. In DNA form, the CDR3 reads TGTGCCAGCAGTTACTCATTAGCGGGAGGCGTGGAGACCCAGTACTTC.

The chain carries TRBV30 and TRBJ2-5, with D tentatively TRBD1 (6 bases). There are 15 residues in the CDR3. Germline V gene sequence: CDR1 GTSNPN, CDR2 SVGIG (reference sequence). V dropped 1 base and J dropped 5 bases, with 17 bases sitting between them. Written as DNA, the CDR3 is TGTGCCTGGAGTGCCGGACAGAATAATGGGGAGACCCAGTACTTC. It encodes CAWSAGQNNGETQYF.

This rearrangement joins TRBV6-6 to TRBJ2-3, with a possible D match to TRBD2 (5 bases). CDR1 MNHNY and CDR2 SVGAGI come from the germline V gene (reference sequence). Deletions cut 5 bases from V and 3 bases from J, with 12 bases between. CDR3 length: 14 amino acids. The CDR3 sequence is CASSLEGLTDTQYF. The CDR3, as DNA: TGTGCCAGCAGTCTCGAGGGCCTGACAGATACGCAGTATTTT.

This clone was seen a single time. At one end the junction does not follow the germline gene, possibly because of a read error. The rearrangement joins TRBV25-1 to TRBJ1-1; D remains unclear. This CDR3 has 11 amino acids. Per the germline V gene, CDR1 is MGHDK and CDR2 is SYGVNS. The chain's CDR3 is CASSDGPQRIF. Here the CDR3 DNA reads TGTGCCAGCAGTGATGGCCCTCAGCGTATCTTT.

The chain joins TRBV7-9 to TRBJ2-3; a possible D gene is TRBD1 (5 bases). The CDR3 contains 14 residues. Trimming pared 8 bases from V and 1 base from J, leaving 13 bases between. The V gene's germline CDR1 is SEHNR and CDR2 FQNEAQ (reference sequence). The CDR3 nucleotides read TGTGCCAGCTGTCTAAGCAGGGGCACAGATACGCAGTATTTT. Translating it yields CASCLSRGTDTQYF.

The chain has TRBV7-9 and TRBJ2-5; 7 bases line up with TRBD2. The CDR3 spans 17 residues. Trimming at V came to 1 base and at J to 4 bases, leaving 12 bases not matched to a gene. Germline CDR1 is SEHNR and CDR2 is FQNEAQ (reference sequence). CDR3 in DNA: TGTGCCAGCAGCTTAGTTTGGGAGGGGCGCGGGAGAGAGACCCAGTACTTC. Translation: CASSLVWEGRGRETQYF.

A single count supports this clone. The chain uses TRBV5-1 and TRBJ2-3; D remains unclear. The CDR3 consists of 14 residues. CDR1 and CDR2 (germline): SGHRS, YFSETQ. V lost 0 bases to trimming and J lost 1 base, with 6 bases between them. The CDR3: CASSLGLGTDTQYF. The CDR3 DNA reads as TGCGCCAGCAGCTTGGGACTGGGCACAGATACGCAGTATTTT.

The CDR3 here is CASSPARGPSGANVLTF. The CDR3 DNA reads TGTGCCAGCAGCCCGGCGAGGGGGCCCTCTGGGGCCAACGTCCTGACTTTC. This chain links TRBV27 with TRBJ2-6; TRBD1 matches 7 bases. V was clipped by 6 bases and J by 0 bases; unmatched bases: 8. Germline CDR1 is MNHEY and CDR2 is SMNVEV (reference sequence). CDR3 length: 17 residues.

V is TRBV7-8 and J is TRBJ1-2; TRBD1 agrees at 7 bases. After removal of 5 bases from V and 11 bases from J, the junction contained 8 bases not matched to a gene. Germline loops: CDR1 SGHVS, CDR2 FQNEAQ. CDR3 size: 12 residues. In nucleotides, the CDR3 is TGTGCCAGCAGCCCCCGACAGGGCCAGTACACCTTC. Its protein product is CASSPRQGQYTF.

The chain combines TRBV29-1 with TRBJ2-3, with D tentatively TRBD2 (5 bases). Deletions cut 1 base from V and 0 bases from J, with 8 bases between. The germline gives CDR1 SQVTM, CDR2 ANQGSEA. The CDR3 has 14 amino acids. In nucleotides, the CDR3 is TGCAGCGTTGAAGGAGCGGCTAGCACAGATACGCAGTATTTT. It yields the protein CSVEGAASTDTQYF.

The chain is built from TRBV10-2 and TRBJ2-3; unclear D gene. The V end was cut by 0 bases, the J end by 6 bases, with 7 bases between. The CDR3 sequence is 13 residues long. CDR1 is WSHSY, CDR2 SAAADI, per germline. The CDR3 DNA reads as TGCGCCAGCAGTGAGTCGAGTTTTGATACGCAGTATTTT. Translated, it gives CASSESSFDTQYF.

The chain uses TRBV28 and TRBJ1-2; 11 nucleotides align to TRBD1. V gave up 1 base and J gave up 6 bases; unmatched junction bases: 4. Germline loops: CDR1 MDHEN, CDR2 SYDVKM. The CDR3 runs 15 residues. CDR3 sequence: CASSLFWGQGDGYTF. In DNA, the CDR3 is TGTGCCAGCAGTTTATTCTGGGGACAGGGGGATGGCTACACCTTC.

The gene calls are TRBV6-5 and TRBJ2-3, with a possible D match to TRBD1 (6 bases). With 6 bases removed from V and 2 bases from J, the gap between germline ends came to 12 bases. The CDR3 spans 14 residues. Germline CDR1 and CDR2: MNHEY and SVGAGI. Here the CDR3 DNA reads TGTGCCAGCAGGGACAGCCACTTCACAGATACGCAGTATTTT. It is translated as CASRDSHFTDTQYF.

The genes are TRBV6-5 and TRBJ2-7, with TRBD2 as a possible D gene (6 bases). Germline CDR1 is MNHEY and CDR2 is SVGAGI. Trimming removed 2 bases from V and 2 bases from J, with 13 bases in between. CDR3 size: 15 residues. CDR3: CASSYNEGRTYEQYF. CDR3 coding DNA: TGTGCCAGCAGTTACAATGAGGGGAGGACCTACGAGCAGTACTTC.

At least ten counts were recorded for this clone. The V and J genes are TRBV3-1 (or the pseudogene TRBV3-2) and TRBJ1-4; D is uncertain. The CDR3 extends over 15 amino acids. Germline V lookup: CDR1 LGHDT, CDR2 YNNKEL (reference sequence). Trimming pared 0 bases from V and 5 bases from J, leaving 10 bases between. CDR3 sequence (DNA): TGTGCCAGCAGCCAAGATCAAACGCAGAATGAAAAACTGTTTTTT. Its translation: CASSQDQTQNEKLFF.

This chain links TRBV18 with TRBJ2-5; 8 nucleotides match TRBD1. In germline, CDR1 is KGHSH, CDR2 LQKENI. This CDR3 has 14 residues. V lost 1 base to trimming and J lost 4 bases; unmatched junction nucleotides: 2. CDR3 sequence reads: CASSPQGQVETQYF. CDR3 sequence (DNA): TGTGCCAGCTCACCACAGGGACAGGTAGAGACCCAGTACTTC.

J is TRBJ2-5 and V is TRBV18; a possible D gene is TRBD1 (5 bases). Germline CDR1 reads KGHSH; CDR2 reads LQKENI. The CDR3 totals 13 residues. V lost 7 bases and J 5 bases, leaving 14 bases between the germline ends. CDR3 region: CASCPQGRETQYF. CDR3 coding DNA: TGTGCCAGCTGCCCCCAGGGTAGGGAGACCCAGTACTTC.

The chain uses TRBV11-2 and TRBJ1-4; 9 positions match TRBD1. This CDR3 contains 15 residues. The germline V gene has CDR1 SGHAT and CDR2 FQNNGV. V lost 3 bases to trimming and J lost 8 bases; unmatched junction nucleotides: 7. CDR3 amino acids: CASSFGQGFDEKLFF. The CDR3 DNA is TGTGCCAGCAGCTTCGGACAGGGGTTCGACGAAAAACTGTTTTTT.

This chain joins TRBV6-6 and TRBJ1-5; a weak D match, TRBD1 (5 bases). V lost 8 bases and J 2 bases, leaving 13 bases between the germline ends. The CDR3 loop spans 14 amino acids. Germline V lookup: CDR1 MNHNY, CDR2 SVGAGI (reference sequence). This chain's CDR3 is CASGLQGGNQPQHF. The CDR3 DNA reads as TGTGCCAGCGGGCTGCAAGGGGGCAATCAGCCCCAGCATTTT.

The chain combines TRBV10-3 with TRBJ2-1, with D possibly matching TRBD1 (6 bases). Germline CDR1 is ENHRY and CDR2 is SYGVKD. The CDR3 is 14 residues long. V lost 8 bases, J lost 3 bases, and 14 bases lay in between. The CDR3 loop is CAIGTQGSYNEQFF. In DNA, the CDR3 is TGTGCCATCGGTACACAGGGTAGCTACAATGAGCAGTTCTTC.